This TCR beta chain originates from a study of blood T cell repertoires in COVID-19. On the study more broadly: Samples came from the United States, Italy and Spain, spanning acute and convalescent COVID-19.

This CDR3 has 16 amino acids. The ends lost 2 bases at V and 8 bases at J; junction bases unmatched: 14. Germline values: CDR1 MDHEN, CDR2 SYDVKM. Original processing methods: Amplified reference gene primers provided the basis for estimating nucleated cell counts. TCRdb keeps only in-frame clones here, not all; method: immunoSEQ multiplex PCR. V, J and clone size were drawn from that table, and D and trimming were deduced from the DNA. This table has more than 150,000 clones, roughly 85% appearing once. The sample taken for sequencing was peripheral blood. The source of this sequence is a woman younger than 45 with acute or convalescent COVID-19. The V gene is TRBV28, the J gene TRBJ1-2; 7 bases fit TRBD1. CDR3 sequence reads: CASSLGSDRVRRGYTF. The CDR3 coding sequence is TGTGCCAGCAGTTTAGGTTCCGACAGGGTTCGGCGGGGCTACACCTTC.